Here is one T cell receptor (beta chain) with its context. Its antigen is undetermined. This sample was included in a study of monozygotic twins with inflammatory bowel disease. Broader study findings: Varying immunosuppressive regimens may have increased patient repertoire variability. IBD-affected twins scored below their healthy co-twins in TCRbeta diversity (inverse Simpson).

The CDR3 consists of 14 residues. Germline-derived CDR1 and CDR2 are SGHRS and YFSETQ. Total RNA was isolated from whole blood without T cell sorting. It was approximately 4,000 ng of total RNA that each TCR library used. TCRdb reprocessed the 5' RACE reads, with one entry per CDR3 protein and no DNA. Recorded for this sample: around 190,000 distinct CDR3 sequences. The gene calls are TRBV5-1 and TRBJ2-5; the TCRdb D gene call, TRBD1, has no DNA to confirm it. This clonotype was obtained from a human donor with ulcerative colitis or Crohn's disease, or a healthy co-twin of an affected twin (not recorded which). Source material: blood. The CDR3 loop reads CASSLMQGEETQYF.